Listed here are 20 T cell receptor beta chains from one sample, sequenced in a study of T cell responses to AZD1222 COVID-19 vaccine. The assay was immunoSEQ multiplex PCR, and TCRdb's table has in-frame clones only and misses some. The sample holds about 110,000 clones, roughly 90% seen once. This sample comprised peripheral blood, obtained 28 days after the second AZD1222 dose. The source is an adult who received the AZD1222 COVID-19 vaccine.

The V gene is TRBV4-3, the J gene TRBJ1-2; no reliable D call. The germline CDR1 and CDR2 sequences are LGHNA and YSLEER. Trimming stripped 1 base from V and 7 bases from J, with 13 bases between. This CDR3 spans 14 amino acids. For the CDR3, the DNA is TGCGCCAGCAGCCAAGTGGCGGGTTCGGGTGGCTACACCTTC. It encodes CASSQVAGSGGYTF.

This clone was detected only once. The CDR3 is CASSQAPNNEKLFF. CDR3 bases: TGCGCCAGCAGCCAAGCCCCGAATAATGAAAAACTGTTTTTT. The chain couples TRBV4-3 to TRBJ1-4, with D uncertain. The germline V gene encodes CDR1 LGHNA and CDR2 YSLEER. This CDR3 is 14 amino acids long. V was cut by 1 base and J by 4 bases, with 7 bases left in between.

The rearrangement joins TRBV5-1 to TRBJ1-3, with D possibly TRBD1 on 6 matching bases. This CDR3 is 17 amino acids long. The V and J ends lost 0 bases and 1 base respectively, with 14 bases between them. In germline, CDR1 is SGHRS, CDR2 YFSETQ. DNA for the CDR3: TGCGCCAGCAGCTTGGCGGGGGGCGCGAGTTCTGGAAACACCATATATTTT. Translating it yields CASSLAGGASSGNTIYF.

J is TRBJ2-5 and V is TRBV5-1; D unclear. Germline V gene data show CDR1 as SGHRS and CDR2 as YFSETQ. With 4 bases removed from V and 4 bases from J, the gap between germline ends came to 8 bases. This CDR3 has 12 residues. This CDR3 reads CASSAALETQYF. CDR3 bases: TGCGCCAGCAGCGCCGCCTTAGAGACCCAGTACTTC.

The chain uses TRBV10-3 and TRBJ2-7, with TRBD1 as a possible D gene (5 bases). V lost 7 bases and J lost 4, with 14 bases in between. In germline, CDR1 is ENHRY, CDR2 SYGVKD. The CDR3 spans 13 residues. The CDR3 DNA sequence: TGTGCCATCACGCAGGGCCCCGTATACGAGCAGTACTTC. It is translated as CAITQGPVYEQYF.

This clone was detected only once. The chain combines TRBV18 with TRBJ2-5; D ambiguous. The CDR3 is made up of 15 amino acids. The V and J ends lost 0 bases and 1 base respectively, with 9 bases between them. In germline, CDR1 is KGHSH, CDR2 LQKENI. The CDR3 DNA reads TGTGCCAGCTCACCACCGAGAACCGGCCAAGAGACCCAGTACTTC. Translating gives CASSPPRTGQETQYF. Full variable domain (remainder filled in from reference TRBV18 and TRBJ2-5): NAGVMQNPRHLVRRRGQEARLRCSPMKGHSHVYWYRQLPEEGLKFMVYLQKENIIDESGMPKERFSAEFPKEGPSILRIQQVVRGDSAAYFCASSPPRTGQETQYFGPGTRLLVL.

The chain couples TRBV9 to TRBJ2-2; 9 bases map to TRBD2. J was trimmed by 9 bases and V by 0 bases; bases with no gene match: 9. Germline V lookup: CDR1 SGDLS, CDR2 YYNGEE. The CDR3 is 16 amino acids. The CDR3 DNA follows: TGTGCCAGCAGCGTAGGGCTAGCGGGGTCCCTACGGGAGCTGTTTTTT. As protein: CASSVGLAGSLRELFF.

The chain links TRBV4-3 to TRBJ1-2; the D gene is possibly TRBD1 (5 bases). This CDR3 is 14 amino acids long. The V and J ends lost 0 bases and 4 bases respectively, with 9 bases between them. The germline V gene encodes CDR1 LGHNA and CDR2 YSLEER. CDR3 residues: CASSQDRGSYGYTF. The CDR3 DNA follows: TGCGCCAGCAGCCAAGACCGGGGCAGCTATGGCTACACCTTC.

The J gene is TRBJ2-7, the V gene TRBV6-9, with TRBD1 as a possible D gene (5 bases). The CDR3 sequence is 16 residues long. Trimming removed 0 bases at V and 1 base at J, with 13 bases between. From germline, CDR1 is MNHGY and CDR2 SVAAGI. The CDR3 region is CASSYSGAAESYEQYF. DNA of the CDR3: TGTGCCAGCAGTTATTCAGGGGCCGCGGAATCCTACGAGCAGTACTTC.

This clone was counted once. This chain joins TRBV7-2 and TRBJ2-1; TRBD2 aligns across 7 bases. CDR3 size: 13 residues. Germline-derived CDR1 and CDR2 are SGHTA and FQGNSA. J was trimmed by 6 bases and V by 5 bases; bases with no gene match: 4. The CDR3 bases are TGTGCCAGCAGCCCACGCGGGGGCAATGAGCAGTTCTTC. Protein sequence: CASSPRGGNEQFF.

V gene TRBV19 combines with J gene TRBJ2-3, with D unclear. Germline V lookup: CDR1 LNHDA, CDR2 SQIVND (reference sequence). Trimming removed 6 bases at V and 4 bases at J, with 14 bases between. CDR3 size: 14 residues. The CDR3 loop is CASSPSRASDTQYF. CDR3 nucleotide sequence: TGTGCCAGTAGCCCCAGTAGAGCCTCAGATACGCAGTATTTT.

CDR3 DNA sequence: TGTGCCAACCCGGCGGGAACCTATGGCTACACCTTC. Translating it yields CANPAGTYGYTF. The rearrangement uses TRBV2 and TRBJ1-2; D remains ambiguous. V lost 10 bases and J lost 4, with 13 bases in between. The CDR3 is 12 residues long. The germline V gene encodes CDR1 SNHLY and CDR2 FYNNEI.

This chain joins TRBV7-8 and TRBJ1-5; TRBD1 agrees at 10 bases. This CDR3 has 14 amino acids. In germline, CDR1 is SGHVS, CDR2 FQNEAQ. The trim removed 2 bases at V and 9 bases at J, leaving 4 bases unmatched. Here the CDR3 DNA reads TGTGCCAGCAGCTTACGGGACAGGGGTGCGCCCCAGCATTTT. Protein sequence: CASSLRDRGAPQHF.

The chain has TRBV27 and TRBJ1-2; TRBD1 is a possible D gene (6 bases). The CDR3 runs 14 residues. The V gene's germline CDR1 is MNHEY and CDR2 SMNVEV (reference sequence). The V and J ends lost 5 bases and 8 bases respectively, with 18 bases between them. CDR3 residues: CASSRPGTFGGYTF. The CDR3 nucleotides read TGTGCCAGCAGTCGCCCCGGGACATTTGGCGGCTACACCTTC.

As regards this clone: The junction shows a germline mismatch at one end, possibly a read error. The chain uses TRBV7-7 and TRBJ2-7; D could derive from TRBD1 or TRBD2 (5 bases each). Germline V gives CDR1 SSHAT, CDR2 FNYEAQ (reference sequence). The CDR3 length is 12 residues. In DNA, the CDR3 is TGTGCTAGCAGGATGGGGGCCTACGAGCAGTACTTC. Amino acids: CASRMGAYEQYF.

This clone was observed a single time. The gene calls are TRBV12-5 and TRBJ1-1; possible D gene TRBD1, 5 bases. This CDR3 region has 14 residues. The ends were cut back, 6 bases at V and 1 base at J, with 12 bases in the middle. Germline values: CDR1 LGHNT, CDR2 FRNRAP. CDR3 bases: TGTGCTAGTGGATCAGGACAAACGAACACTGAAGCTTTCTTT. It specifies CASGSGQTNTEAFF.

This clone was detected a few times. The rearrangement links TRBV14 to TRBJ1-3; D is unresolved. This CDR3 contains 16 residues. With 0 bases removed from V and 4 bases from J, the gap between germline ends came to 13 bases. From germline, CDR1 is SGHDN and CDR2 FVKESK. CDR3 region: CASSQEWAGFGNTIYF. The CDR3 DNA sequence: TGTGCCAGCAGCCAAGAATGGGCAGGATTCGGAAACACCATATATTTT.

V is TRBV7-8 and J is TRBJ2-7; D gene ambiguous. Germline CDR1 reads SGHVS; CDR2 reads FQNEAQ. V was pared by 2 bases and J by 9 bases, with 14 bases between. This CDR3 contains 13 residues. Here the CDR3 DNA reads TGTGCCAGCAGCTTACGCGCCGATTCAGGGCAGTACTTC. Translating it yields CASSLRADSGQYF. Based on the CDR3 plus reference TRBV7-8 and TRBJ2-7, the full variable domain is GAGVSQSPRYKVAKRGQDVALRCDPISGHVSLFWYQQALGQGPEFLTYFQNEAQLDKSGLPSDRFFAERPEGSVSTLKIQRTQQEDSAVYLCASSLRADSGQYFGPGTRLTVT.

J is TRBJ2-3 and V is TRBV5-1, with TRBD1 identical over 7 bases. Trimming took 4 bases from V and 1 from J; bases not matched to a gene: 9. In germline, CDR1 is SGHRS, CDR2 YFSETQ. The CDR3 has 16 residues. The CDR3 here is CASSITGAFRTDTQYF. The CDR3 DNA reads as TGCGCCAGCAGCATTACAGGGGCGTTTCGCACAGATACGCAGTATTTT.

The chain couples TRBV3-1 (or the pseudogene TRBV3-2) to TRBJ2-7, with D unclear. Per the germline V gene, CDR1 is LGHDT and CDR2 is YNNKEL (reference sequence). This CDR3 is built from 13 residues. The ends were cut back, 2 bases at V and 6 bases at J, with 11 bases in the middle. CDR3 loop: CASSQMVSTEQYF. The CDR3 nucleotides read TGTGCCAGCAGCCAAATGGTCTCCACCGAGCAGTACTTC.